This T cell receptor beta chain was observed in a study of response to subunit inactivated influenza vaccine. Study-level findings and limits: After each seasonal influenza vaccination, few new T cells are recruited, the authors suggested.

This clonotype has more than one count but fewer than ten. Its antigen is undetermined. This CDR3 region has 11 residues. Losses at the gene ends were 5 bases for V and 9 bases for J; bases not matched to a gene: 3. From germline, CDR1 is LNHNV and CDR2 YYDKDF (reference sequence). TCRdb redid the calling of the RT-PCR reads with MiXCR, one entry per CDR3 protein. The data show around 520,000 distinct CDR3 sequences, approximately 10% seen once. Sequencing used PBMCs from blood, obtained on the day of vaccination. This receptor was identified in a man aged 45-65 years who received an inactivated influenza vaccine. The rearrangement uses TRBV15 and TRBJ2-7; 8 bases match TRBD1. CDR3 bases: TGTGCCACCAGCCCGGGGACAGGGCAGTACTTC. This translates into CATSPGTGQYF.